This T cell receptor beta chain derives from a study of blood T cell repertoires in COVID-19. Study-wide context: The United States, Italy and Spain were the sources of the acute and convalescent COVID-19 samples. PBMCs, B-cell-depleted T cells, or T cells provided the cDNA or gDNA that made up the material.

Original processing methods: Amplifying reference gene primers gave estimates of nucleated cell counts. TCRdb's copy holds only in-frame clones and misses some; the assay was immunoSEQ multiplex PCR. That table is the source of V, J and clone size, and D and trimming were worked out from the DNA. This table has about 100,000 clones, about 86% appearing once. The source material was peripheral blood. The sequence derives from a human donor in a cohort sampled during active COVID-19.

Here the CDR3 reads CASTQQETQYF. CDR3 sequence (DNA): TGTGCCAGCACCCAGCAAGAGACCCAGTACTTC. This chain uses TRBV2 with TRBJ2-5; D gene ambiguous. The CDR3 sequence is 11 residues long. Germline values: CDR1 SNHLY, CDR2 FYNNEI. Trimming shortened V by 7 bases and J by 2 bases, and 5 bases separated the two germline ends.